This section outlines one TCR beta chain sequence together with its context. As yet, its antigen is unknown. This specimen comes from a study of T cell responses to AZD1222 COVID-19 vaccine. Study-wide points: Regions 160-218 and 743-854 dominated among vaccine-associated CD4 TCRs spanning spike. After the peak T cell response, and only then, were repertoires sampled. The study found Spike-specific TCR breadth and depth rose after two AZD1222 doses. Clonal diversity was possibly underestimated, and white British individuals and females predominated among donors.

Assay used: immunoSEQ multiplex PCR; TCRdb lists only in-frame clones, some missing. The sample contains about 84,000 clones, roughly 85% of which appear only once. Between the trimmed V and J ends, which lost 3 bases and 2 bases, there was a span of 17 bases. The germline CDR1 and CDR2 sequences are MDHEN and SYDVKM. This CDR3 is built from 17 residues. This material consisted of peripheral blood, taken on day 0 of AZD1222 vaccination. The source is an adult in good health. The chain recombines TRBV28 with TRBJ1-5, with a possible D match to TRBD1 (5 bases). The CDR3 loop reads CASSFGVWGKGNQPQHF. The CDR3 DNA is TGTGCCAGCAGTTTTGGGGTCTGGGGGAAGGGCAATCAGCCCCAGCATTTT.